This TCR beta chain derives from a study of cytomegalovirus exposure and HLA in healthy donors. The V segment lost 5 bases and the J segment 0 bases; nucleotides outside the gene matches: 11. The CDR3 has 18 amino acids. The germline CDR1 and CDR2 sequences are SQVTM and ANQGSEA. This PCR relied on a set of 60 Vbeta primers and 13 Jbeta primers. The table came from immunoSEQ multiplex PCR; TCRdb's copy has only in-frame clones and leaves some out. The sample contains over 65,000 clones, approximately 78% of which appear only once. This TCR was recovered from a man aged 35 to 55 in good health and CMV-seronegative. The chain employs TRBV29-1 and TRBJ2-1; 12 nucleotides align to TRBD2. Input material: PBMCs. The CDR3 DNA reads as TGCAGCGTTTTGGGACTAGCGGGCCGGATTAGCTCCTACAATGAGCAGTTCTTC. As protein: CSVLGLAGRISSYNEQFF.